The text below deals with one TCR beta chain. Trimming stripped 0 bases from V and 4 bases from J, with 21 bases between. CDR3 size: 18 residues. Germline V lookup: CDR1 SGHRS, CDR2 YFSETQ. Under the authors' procedure: Reference gene primer amplification gave nucleated cell count estimates. Libraries were prepared by immunoSEQ multiplex PCR; TCRdb keeps only in-frame clonotypes and omits some of them. The D gene and trimming were derived from the DNA, and the V and J assignments and clone size from that table. The table records about 250,000 clones, approximately 79% of them present only once. These data belong to a study of blood T cell repertoires in COVID-19. Study at large: T cells, B-cell-depleted T cells, or PBMCs provided the cDNA or gDNA that served as material.

This receptor was obtained from a woman aged 80 or over with active or convalescent COVID-19. The sample was peripheral blood. This rearrangement joins TRBV5-1 to TRBJ2-3, with a weak D call TRBD2 (8 bases). The CDR3 here is CASSLAVRSGGGADTQYF. In DNA form, the CDR3 reads TGCGCCAGCAGCTTGGCCGTAAGGTCGGGAGGGGGCGCAGATACGCAGTATTTT.